A single TCR beta chain is shown here with its context. Its antigen is unidentified. This CDR3 comprises 13 residues. Germline values: CDR1 LNHDA, CDR2 SQIVND (reference sequence). Trimming pared 6 bases from V and 2 bases from J, leaving 10 bases between. Use of 60 Vbeta and 13 Jbeta primers characterized the PCR. The data were produced by immunoSEQ multiplex PCR, yet TCRdb's version contains in-frame clones alone and is incomplete. The table lists around 70,000 clones, 75% of them singletons. This record comes from a study of cytomegalovirus exposure and HLA in healthy donors. Study findings and constraints: The classifier, whose performance was assessed in both the original and validation cohorts, reportedly diagnosed cytomegalovirus status with high specificity and sensitivity. Segments of the TCR beta V type were, in most cases, productive about 90% or about 30% of the time in an earlier analysis. A later analysis reportedly found that, within productive TCRs, an Asian-associated ancestry cluster had fewer N-insertions than the mean observed across the roughly 690 donors.

Sequencing used PBMCs. The TCR comes from a man in his sixties or seventies in good health and CMV-seronegative. J is TRBJ1-2 and V is TRBV19, with D hard to call. Here the CDR3 DNA reads TGTGCCAGTAGCAACACAGAGAACTATGGCTACACCTTC. Amino acid sequence: CASSNTENYGYTF. The full variable domain, completed using reference TRBV19 and TRBJ1-2, is DGGITQSPKYLFRKEGQNVTLSCEQNLNHDAMYWYRQDPGQGLRLIYYSQIVNDFQKGDIAEGYSVSREKKESFPLTVTSAQKNPTAFYLCASSNTENYGYTFGSGTRLTVV.